This T cell receptor beta chain originates from a study of blood T cell repertoires in COVID-19 (dated by TCRdb to between 2020 and 2021). With regard to the full study: Collaborator samples came from the United States, Italy and Spain and covered acute and convalescent phases of COVID-19. The prospective study material was composed of cDNA or gDNA derived from T cells, B-cell-depleted T cells, or PBMCs. The dataset comprised deeply sampled blood TCRbeta repertoires from subjects exposed to, actively infected with, or recovered from COVID-19. The repertoires were made available in a free public database intended to serve as a resource for research on the immune response to SARS-CoV-2. Samples were obtained from the ongoing ImmuneRACE study (first 160 participants) and from 950 to 1,500 subjects provided by 6 global collaborators. Sample metadata almost always included a de-identified subject ID, COVID-19 status, age in years and sex. Where available, HLA class I and class II types were taken from metadata supplied by the sample provider and were not determined by assay-based typing.

Comment on this clone: Its antigen remains unidentified. One base away there is no much larger clone; base qualities are not given.

Taken from the germline V gene, the CDR1 and CDR2 loops are MDHEN and SYDVKM. V is pruned by 6 bases and J by 4 bases, leaving 7 bases of the junction without a gene match. The CDR3 runs 15 residues from the cysteine to the phenylalanine. Of the read, only the CDR3 DNA is kept; its 45 bases are in frame from base 1. TCRbeta CDR3 regions were amplified from genomic DNA by means of the immunoSEQ Assay, a bias-controlled multiplex PCR. In the source study's methods: The number of nucleated cells in each sample was estimated from the amplification of reference gene primers within the assay. To quantify the absolute abundance of each unique TCRbeta CDR3 rearrangement, sequence reads were collapsed and filtered. For each sample, productive Simpson clonality was calculated as the square root of Simpson's diversity index over productive rearrangements. Not all clones reach the TCRdb copy of this immuneACCESS table, which keeps in-frame sequences only. Checked studies attribute under half of the gap to unresolved V genes and leave the rest unexplained. The V and J calls and clone size are taken from that table; D and trimming were inferred from the DNA. In this sample the table shows 150,000 or so clones, around nine tenths of which occur a single time. Under 0.65% of the sample lies in the top ten.

Study-wide conclusions, independent of this receptor: How much clinical and demographic metadata was included differed by source and by participant, and the metadata was provided uncurated.

In Seattle, one collaborating source enrolled patients while the infection was active and tracked those patients longitudinally over the course of disease. The collaborating institutions used their own protocols to collect whole blood in K2EDTA tubes. For TCRbeta analysis, collaborator samples were shipped as frozen whole blood, as isolated PBMCs, or as DNA extracted from either sample type. The sample was peripheral blood. This clonotype originated in a man between 60 and 75 years old with COVID-19, enrolled during active disease. Recombination joined TRBV28 with TRBJ2-1; the junction holds 9 bases that match TRBD2. The DNA is as follows: TGTGCCAGCAGATCACCTAGCGGGAATTACAATGAGCAGTTCTTC. Translated, it reads CASRSPSGNYNEQFF.